This T cell receptor (beta chain) was retrieved from a study of T cells in localized non-small cell lung cancer. The study's findings and limits: Higher T cell density in the blood was associated with longer overall survival, whereas higher adjacent-lung clonality associated with shorter survival. Sequencing covered just one tumor region, so heterogeneity cannot be ruled out.

Sequencing was performed with immunoSEQ multiplex PCR; in TCRdb, only in-frame clones are kept and a portion is missing. The sample lists some 54,000 clones; around 82% were seen once. This clone was counted only a few times. What it binds is not known. The specimen was PBMCs, collected before any cancer treatment. The sequence was collected from a woman aged 40-75 years with stage II lung adenocarcinoma.

Here the CDR3 reads CSVDLGTGLRYF. The CDR3, as DNA: TGCAGCGTTGATCTTGGAACAGGGTTGAGGTACTTC. The chain has TRBV29-1 and TRBJ2-5, with TRBD1 as a possible D gene (6 bases). Per germline, CDR1 SQVTM and CDR2 ANQGSEA. This CDR3 region has 12 residues. V lost 3 bases, J lost 13 bases, and 18 bases lay in between.